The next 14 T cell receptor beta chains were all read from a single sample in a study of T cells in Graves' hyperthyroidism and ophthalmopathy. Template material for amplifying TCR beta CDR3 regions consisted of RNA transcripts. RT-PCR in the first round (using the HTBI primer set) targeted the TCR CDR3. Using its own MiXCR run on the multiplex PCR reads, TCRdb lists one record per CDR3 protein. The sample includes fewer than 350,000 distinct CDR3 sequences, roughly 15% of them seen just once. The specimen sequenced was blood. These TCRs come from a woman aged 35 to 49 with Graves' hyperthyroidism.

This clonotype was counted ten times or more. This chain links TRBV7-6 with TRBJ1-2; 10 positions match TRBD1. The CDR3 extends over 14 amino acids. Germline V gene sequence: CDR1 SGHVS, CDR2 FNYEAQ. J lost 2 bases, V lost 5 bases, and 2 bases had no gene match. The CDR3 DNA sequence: TGTGCCAGCAGCCCGACAGGGGGCAACTATGGCTACACCTTC. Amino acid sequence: CASSPTGGNYGYTF.

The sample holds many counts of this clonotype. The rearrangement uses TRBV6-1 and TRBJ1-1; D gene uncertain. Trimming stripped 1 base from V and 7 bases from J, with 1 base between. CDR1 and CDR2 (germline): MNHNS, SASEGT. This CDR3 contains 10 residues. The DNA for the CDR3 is TGTGCCAGCAGTGAAGGTGAAGCTTTCTTT. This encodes CASSEGEAFF.

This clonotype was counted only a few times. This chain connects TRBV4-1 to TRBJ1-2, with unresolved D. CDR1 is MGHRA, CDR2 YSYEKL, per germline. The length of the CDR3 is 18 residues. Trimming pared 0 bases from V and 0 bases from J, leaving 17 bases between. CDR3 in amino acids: CASSQEVGRLGANYGYTF. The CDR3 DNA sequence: TGCGCCAGCAGCCAAGAGGTCGGCAGGCTCGGGGCTAACTATGGCTACACCTTC.

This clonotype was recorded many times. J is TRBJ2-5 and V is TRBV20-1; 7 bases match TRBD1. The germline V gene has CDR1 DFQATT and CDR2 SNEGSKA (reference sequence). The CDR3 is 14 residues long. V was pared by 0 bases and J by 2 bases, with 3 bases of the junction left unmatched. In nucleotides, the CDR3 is TGCAGTGCTAGAGATGACAGGGAGCAAGAGACCCAGTACTTC. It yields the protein CSARDDREQETQYF.

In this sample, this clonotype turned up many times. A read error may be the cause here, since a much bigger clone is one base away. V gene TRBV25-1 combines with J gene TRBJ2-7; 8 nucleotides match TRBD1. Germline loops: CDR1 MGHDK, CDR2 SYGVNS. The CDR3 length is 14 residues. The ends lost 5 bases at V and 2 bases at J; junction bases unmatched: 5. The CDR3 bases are TGTGCCAGCAGTTTACGGACAGGGACCTACGAGCAGTACTTC. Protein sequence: CASSLRTGTYEQYF.

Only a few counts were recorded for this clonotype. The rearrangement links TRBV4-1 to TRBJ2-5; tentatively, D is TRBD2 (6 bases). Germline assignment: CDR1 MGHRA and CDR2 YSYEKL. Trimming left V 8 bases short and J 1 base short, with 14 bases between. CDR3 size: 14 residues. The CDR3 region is CASGISGSQETQYF. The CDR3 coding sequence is TGCGCCAGCGGCATTAGCGGTAGCCAAGAGACCCAGTACTTC.

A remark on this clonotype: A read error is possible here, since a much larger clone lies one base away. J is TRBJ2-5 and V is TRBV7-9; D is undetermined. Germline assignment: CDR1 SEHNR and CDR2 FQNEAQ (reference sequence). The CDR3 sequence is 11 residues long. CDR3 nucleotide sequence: TGTGCCAGCAGCTCTCCAGAGACCCAGCACTTC. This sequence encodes CASSSPETQHF. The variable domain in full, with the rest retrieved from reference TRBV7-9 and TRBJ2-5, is DTGVSQNPRHKITKRGQNVTFRCDPISEHNRLYWYRQTLGQGPEFLTYFQNEAQLEKSRLLSDRFSAERPKGSFSTLEIQRTEQGDSAMYLCASSSPETQHFGPGTRLLVL.

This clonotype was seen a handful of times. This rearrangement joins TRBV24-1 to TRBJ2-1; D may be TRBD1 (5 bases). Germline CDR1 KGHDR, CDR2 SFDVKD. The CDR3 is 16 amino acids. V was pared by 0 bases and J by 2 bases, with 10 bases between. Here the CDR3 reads CATSDLQGTPYNEQFF. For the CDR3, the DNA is TGTGCCACCAGTGATTTGCAGGGAACCCCCTACAATGAGCAGTTCTTC.

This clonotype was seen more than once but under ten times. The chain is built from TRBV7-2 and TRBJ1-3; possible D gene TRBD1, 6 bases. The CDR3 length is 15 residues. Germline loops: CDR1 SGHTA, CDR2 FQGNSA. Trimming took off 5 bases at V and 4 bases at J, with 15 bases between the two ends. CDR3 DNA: TGTGCCAGCAGCGCCGCCGGGACATCAGGAAACACCATATATTTT. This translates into CASSAAGTSGNTIYF.

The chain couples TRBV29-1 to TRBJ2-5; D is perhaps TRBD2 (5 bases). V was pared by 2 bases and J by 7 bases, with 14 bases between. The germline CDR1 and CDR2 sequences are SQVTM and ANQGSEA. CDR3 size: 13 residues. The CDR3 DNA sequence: TGCAGCGTTGAAAGAACCGGGAAGGGGACCCAGTACTTC. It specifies CSVERTGKGTQYF.

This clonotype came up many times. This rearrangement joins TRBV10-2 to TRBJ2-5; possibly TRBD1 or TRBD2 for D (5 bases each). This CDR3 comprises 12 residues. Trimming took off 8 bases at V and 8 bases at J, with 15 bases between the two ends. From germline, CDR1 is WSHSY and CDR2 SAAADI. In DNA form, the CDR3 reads TGCGCCAGCTCCGGGACGTGGGCTACCCAGTACTTC. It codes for CASSGTWATQYF.

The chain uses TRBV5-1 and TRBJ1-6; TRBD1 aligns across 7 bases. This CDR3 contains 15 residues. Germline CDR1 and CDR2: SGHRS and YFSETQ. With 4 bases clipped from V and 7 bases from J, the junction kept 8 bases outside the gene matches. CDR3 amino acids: CASSPAQGGNSPLHF. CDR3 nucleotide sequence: TGCGCCAGCAGCCCCGCCCAGGGGGGGAATTCACCCCTCCACTTT.

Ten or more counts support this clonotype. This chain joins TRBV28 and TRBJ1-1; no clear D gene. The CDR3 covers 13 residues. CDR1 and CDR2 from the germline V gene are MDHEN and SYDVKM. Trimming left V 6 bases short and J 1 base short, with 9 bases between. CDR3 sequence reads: CASRADGNTEAFF. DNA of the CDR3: TGTGCCAGCAGGGCGGACGGGAACACTGAAGCTTTCTTT. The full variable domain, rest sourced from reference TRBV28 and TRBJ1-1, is DVKVTQSSRYLVKRTGEKVFLECVQDMDHENMFWYRQDPGLGLRLIYFSYDVKMKEKGDIPEGYSVSREKKERFSLILESASTNQTSMYLCASRADGNTEAFFGQGTRLTVV.

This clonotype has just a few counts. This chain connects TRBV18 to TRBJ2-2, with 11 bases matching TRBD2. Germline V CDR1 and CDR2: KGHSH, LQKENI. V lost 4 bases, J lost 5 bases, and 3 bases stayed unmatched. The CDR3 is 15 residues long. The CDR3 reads CASSRTSGSTGELFF. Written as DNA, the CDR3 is TGTGCCAGCTCACGAACTAGCGGGAGTACCGGGGAGCTGTTTTTT. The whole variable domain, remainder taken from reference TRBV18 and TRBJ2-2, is NAGVMQNPRHLVRRRGQEARLRCSPMKGHSHVYWYRQLPEEGLKFMVYLQKENIIDESGMPKERFSAEFPKEGPSILRIQQVVRGDSAAYFCASSRTSGSTGELFFGEGSRLTVL.